This T cell receptor (beta chain) was sequenced in a study of identical twins. This clonotype was observed a few times. MiXCR, applied by TCRdb to the 5' RACE reads, yields one record per CDR3 protein. The sample lists approximately 500,000 distinct CDR3 sequences, over 12% occurring once. With V trimmed by 6 bases and J by 0 bases, 6 bases remained unmatched. Per germline, CDR1 MDHEN and CDR2 SYDVKM. The CDR3 extends over 15 amino acids. The same data also went into a second study, on yellow fever vaccine responses in identical twins.

The chain links TRBV28 to TRBJ2-7; TRBD1 aligns across 9 bases. The sample was CD4+ T cells sorted from blood. The clonotype originates from a young woman in good health. The CDR3 DNA follows: TGTGCCAGCAGCACACAGGGGGCCGGCTCCTACGAGCAGTACGTC. Amino acid sequence: CASSTQGAGSYEQYV.